What follows describes a single TCR beta chain. Antigen specificity is unknown. The donors formed part of the 120-subject validation cohort, distinct from the 666-subject first cohort. The data stem from a study of cytomegalovirus exposure and HLA in healthy donors. Findings and caveats of the study: The CMV antigen specificity of a few CMV-associated chains was confirmed through in vitro analysis. Most TCR sequences were uncommon, yet certain public TCRs appeared in many donors.

TCRdb keeps only in-frame clones here, not all; method: immunoSEQ multiplex PCR. The data show roughly 68,000 clones, around 97% seen once. This CDR3 comprises 16 residues. V was clipped by 3 bases and J by 3 bases; unmatched bases: 11. CDR1 is ENHRY and CDR2 is SYGVKD in the germline V gene. This chain uses TRBV10-3 with TRBJ2-7; TRBD1 aligns across 7 bases. Sequencing used PBMCs. The receptor was derived from a young man in good health and CMV-seronegative. The CDR3 loop reads CAISDQPGQVVYEQYF. CDR3 in DNA: TGTGCCATCAGTGACCAACCCGGACAGGTGGTCTACGAGCAGTACTTC.